The 28 T cell receptor beta chains below all came from one sample that was sequenced in a study of blood T cell repertoires in COVID-19. TCRdb keeps only in-frame clones here, not all; method: immunoSEQ multiplex PCR. The sample carries a few hundred thousand clones, roughly 87% recorded once. Sequences were obtained from PBMCs or T cells enriched from blood (not recorded which). These receptors were taken from a woman younger than 35 who had recovered from COVID-19.

The chain is built from TRBV13 and TRBJ2-1, with 7 bases aligning to TRBD2. CDR1 and CDR2 from the germline V gene are PRHDT and FYEKMQ (reference sequence). The CDR3 has 16 residues. Losses at the gene ends were 0 bases for V and 10 bases for J; bases not matched to a gene: 12. CDR3 coding DNA: TGTGCCAGCAGCTTAGGTATGATTAGCGGGTTCCGCGAGCAGTTCTTC. Translation gives CASSLGMISGFREQFF.

The chain links TRBV6-5 to TRBJ1-2; D is unresolved. The V gene's germline CDR1 is MNHEY and CDR2 SVGAGI. CDR3 length equals 11 residues. V lost 6 bases, J lost 3 bases, and 5 bases lay in between. Here the CDR3 DNA reads TGTGCCAGCAGACGGGACTATGGCTACACCTTC. Amino acid sequence: CASRRDYGYTF.

The chain carries TRBV4-3 and TRBJ1-2; no clear D. The germline CDR1 and CDR2 sequences are LGHNA and YSLEER. The ends were cut back, 0 bases at V and 5 bases at J, with 7 bases in the middle. The CDR3 covers 13 residues. The CDR3 region has the DNA TGCGCCAGCAGCCAAGATCCCCGTTATGGCTACACCTTC. The encoded protein is CASSQDPRYGYTF.

The gene calls are TRBV27 and TRBJ2-6; the D is unclear. The germline V gene has CDR1 MNHEY and CDR2 SMNVEV (reference sequence). V was trimmed by 1 base and J by 0 bases, leaving 10 bases between them. The CDR3 is 17 residues long. CDR3 sequence: CASSLYSMSSGANVLTF. The CDR3 DNA reads as TGTGCCAGCAGTTTATATTCTATGAGCTCTGGGGCCAACGTCCTGACTTTC.

This clone appeared a single time. J is TRBJ1-6 and V is TRBV27; no reliable D call. Looked up from germline, CDR1 is MNHEY and CDR2 is SMNVEV (reference sequence). V was clipped by 7 bases and J by 9 bases, with 10 bases between them. The CDR3 consists of 12 residues. CDR3 sequence reads: CASTMGSSPLHF. The CDR3 nucleotides read TGTGCCAGCACCATGGGGAGTTCACCCCTCCACTTT.

The rearrangement joins TRBV9 to TRBJ1-1; D may be TRBD1 (5 bases). The ends were cut back, 8 bases at V and 3 bases at J, with 14 bases in the middle. The CDR3 runs to 13 residues. Germline CDR1 reads SGDLS; CDR2 reads YYNGEE. CDR3 region: CASDRGGDTEAFF. CDR3 bases: TGTGCCAGTGACCGGGGGGGAGACACTGAAGCTTTCTTT.

V gene TRBV6-5 combines with J gene TRBJ2-7; 9 bases are shared with TRBD1. Germline V gene lookup returns CDR1 MNHEY and CDR2 SVGAGI. There are 15 residues in the CDR3. V was clipped by 7 bases and J by 1 base; unmatched bases: 8. CDR3 loop: CASTEGGQGSYEQYF. CDR3 DNA sequence: TGTGCCAGCACCGAGGGGGGACAGGGATCCTACGAGCAGTACTTC.

This clone was detected a few times. The chain recombines TRBV9 with TRBJ1-3, with 7 bases matching TRBD1. The CDR3 extends over 14 amino acids. The V gene's germline CDR1 is SGDLS and CDR2 YYNGEE. Unmatched junction bases numbered 6, after V lost 3 bases and J lost 6 bases. CDR3 in DNA: TGTGCCAGCAGCGCGGGACAGACACTAAACACCATATATTTT. It translates to CASSAGQTLNTIYF.

The chain links TRBV24-1 to TRBJ2-2; 14 nucleotides agree with TRBD2. Germline loops: CDR1 KGHDR, CDR2 SFDVKD. J lost 0 bases, V lost 1 base, and 3 bases had no gene match. This CDR3 is built from 19 residues. CDR3 in DNA: TGTGCCACCAGTGATTTTAGACTAGCGGGGGGGTCGAACACCGGGGAGCTGTTTTTT. Its protein is CATSDFRLAGGSNTGELFF.

Remarks on this clone: This sample includes further DNA sequences coding for the same CDR3. J is TRBJ1-3 and V is TRBV7-2; TRBD1 is a possible D gene (5 bases). CDR3 length equals 15 residues. V lost 5 bases to trimming and J lost 0 bases, with 11 bases between them. The germline gives CDR1 SGHTA, CDR2 FQGNSA. CDR3 coding DNA: TGTGCCAGCAGCCTGGGGAGGGGCTCTGGAAACACCATATATTTT. Protein product: CASSLGRGSGNTIYF.

This chain links TRBV29-1 with TRBJ2-5; D may be TRBD1 (5 bases). The V gene's germline CDR1 is SQVTM and CDR2 ANQGSEA. This CDR3 spans 14 amino acids. The V end lost 0 bases, the J end lost 4 bases, and 12 bases lay between the germline ends. CDR3 residues: CSVEDQRGRETQYF. In nucleotides, the CDR3 is TGCAGCGTTGAAGATCAAAGGGGTCGAGAGACCCAGTACTTC.

This chain uses TRBV5-1 with TRBJ2-1; 11 bases are shared with TRBD2. Germline values: CDR1 SGHRS, CDR2 YFSETQ. The CDR3 spans 19 residues. V trimming: 2 bases; J trimming: 9 bases; junction bases outside the gene matches: 19. The DNA of the CDR3 is TGCGCCAGCAGCTTTGCCGTTGAGACGACTGGGACTAGCGGTGTTGAGCAGTTCTTC. It codes for CASSFAVETTGTSGVEQFF.

The CDR3 sequence is CASSRQGINGYTF. DNA for the CDR3: TGTGCCAGCAGCCGACAGGGTATTAATGGCTACACCTTC. V usage is TRBV7-9 and J usage is TRBJ1-2; 7 bases are shared with TRBD1. Trimming at V came to 5 bases and at J to 6 bases, leaving 6 bases not matched to a gene. Per germline, CDR1 SEHNR and CDR2 FQNEAQ (reference sequence). The CDR3 extends over 13 amino acids.

The V call is TRBV7-2, the J call TRBJ1-2; TRBD1 matches 9 bases. J lost 4 bases, V lost 2 bases, and 2 bases had no gene match. Germline V gene data show CDR1 as SGHTA and CDR2 as FQGNSA. This CDR3 contains 14 residues. The CDR3 coding sequence is TGTGCCAGCAGCTTAAGACAGGGGGGCTATGGCTACACCTTC. This encodes CASSLRQGGYGYTF.

The J gene is TRBJ1-5, the V gene TRBV19; D may be TRBD1 (5 bases). Per germline, CDR1 LNHDA and CDR2 SQIVND (reference sequence). Trimming removed 3 bases at V and 2 bases at J, with 11 bases between. The CDR3 runs 15 residues. This CDR3 reads CASSMARVGNQPQHF. CDR3 bases: TGTGCCAGTAGTATGGCCAGGGTCGGCAATCAGCCCCAGCATTTT.

The chain carries TRBV4-3 and TRBJ2-3, with 7 nucleotides matching TRBD2. The V gene's germline CDR1 is LGHNA and CDR2 YSLEER. The junction had 5 bases not matched to a gene; V was cut back by 1 base and J by 4 bases. The CDR3 loop spans 15 amino acids. CDR3 protein: CASSQGWTSADTQYF. The CDR3 nucleotides are TGCGCCAGCAGCCAAGGTTGGACTAGTGCAGATACGCAGTATTTT.

The chain couples TRBV4-1 to TRBJ1-4, with TRBD1 matching over 8 bases. The length of the CDR3 is 13 residues. The germline gives CDR1 MGHRA, CDR2 YSYEKL. Trimming cost V 7 bases and J 5 bases; bases outside gene matches: 3. DNA for the CDR3: TGCGCCAGCACGGACAGGGTGAATGAAAAACTGTTTTTT. Its protein is CASTDRVNEKLFF.

V and J are TRBV4-1 and TRBJ1-2; D gene ambiguous. The V end was cut by 4 bases, the J end by 4 bases, with 13 bases between. From germline, CDR1 is MGHRA and CDR2 YSYEKL. The CDR3 covers 14 residues. CDR3 sequence (DNA): TGCGCCAGCAGCCCCCGCGGAGGACTCTATGGCTACACCTTC. It yields the protein CASSPRGGLYGYTF.

The chain combines TRBV7-8 with TRBJ1-5; TRBD1 might be the D (5 bases). This CDR3 has 20 amino acids. The germline V gene has CDR1 SGHVS and CDR2 FQNEAQ. Trimming removed 1 base from V and 0 bases from J, with 22 bases in between. CDR3 sequence: CASSLESAAWGTYSNQPQHF. Written as DNA, the CDR3 is TGTGCCAGCAGCTTAGAATCGGCAGCTTGGGGGACTTATAGCAATCAGCCCCAGCATTTT.

The V and J genes are TRBV9 and TRBJ2-7; no firm D call. Between the trimmed V and J ends, which lost 1 base and 0 bases, there was a span of 8 bases. CDR3 length equals 14 residues. Germline CDR1 and CDR2: SGDLS and YYNGEE. The DNA of the CDR3 is TGTGCCAGCAGCGTATTCCCTAACTCCTACGAGCAGTACTTC. Translation: CASSVFPNSYEQYF.

The V and J genes are TRBV7-2 and TRBJ2-7, with 10 nucleotides matching TRBD1. The CDR3 length is 15 residues. With V trimmed by 5 bases and J by 8 bases, 12 bases remained unmatched. The germline CDR1 and CDR2 sequences are SGHTA and FQGNSA. CDR3 amino acids: CASSPQTGGGLKQYF. As DNA, the CDR3 is TGTGCCAGCAGCCCGCAGACAGGGGGCGGGTTAAAGCAGTACTTC. Using reference TRBV7-2 and TRBJ2-7 for the parts outside the CDR3, the full variable domain is GAGVSQSPSNKVTEKGKDVELRCDPISGHTALYWYRQSLGQGLEFLIYFQGNSAPDKSGLPSDRFSAERTGGSVSTLTIQRTQQEDSAVYLCASSPQTGGGLKQYFGPGTRLTVT.

This clone has just one count. This CDR3 is CASSQSKQGGTEAFF. The CDR3 DNA is TGTGCCAGCAGCCAATCAAAACAGGGGGGCACTGAAGCTTTCTTT. J is TRBJ1-1 and V is TRBV4-2; 8 bases map to TRBD1. Germline trimming cut 2 bases from V and 4 bases from J; bases unmatched to any gene: 6. The V gene's germline CDR1 is LGHNA and CDR2 YNFKEQ. This CDR3 is built from 15 residues.

This clone showed up just once. The J gene is TRBJ2-7, the V gene TRBV6-5; 7 positions agree with TRBD1. The V gene end was trimmed by 6 bases and the J gene end by 2 bases; junction bases not matched to a gene: 7. The germline V gene encodes CDR1 MNHEY and CDR2 SVGAGI. The CDR3 has 14 residues. The CDR3, as DNA: TGTGCCAGCAGCATACGACAGGGAACCTACGAGCAGTACTTC. Protein sequence: CASSIRQGTYEQYF.

V and J are TRBV6-5 and TRBJ2-7; 10 nucleotides line up with TRBD1. V trimming: 6 bases; J trimming: 6 bases; junction bases outside the gene matches: 11. Germline CDR1 MNHEY, CDR2 SVGAGI. The CDR3 runs 15 residues. CDR3 sequence: CASRPLRQGASEQYF. The CDR3 nucleotides are TGTGCCAGCAGGCCTTTAAGACAGGGGGCTTCCGAGCAGTACTTC.

This clone was observed a single time. V usage is TRBV9 and J usage is TRBJ1-6; possibly TRBD1 for D (5 bases). Germline CDR1 and CDR2: SGDLS and YYNGEE. Trimming removed 4 bases from V and 0 bases from J, with 14 bases in between. The CDR3 is 17 amino acids. CDR3 loop: CASSKGGQGSYNSPLHF. The CDR3 DNA reads as TGTGCCAGCAGCAAAGGTGGCCAGGGCTCCTATAATTCACCCCTCCACTTT.

DNA for the CDR3: TGTGCCAGCCCTGAAGGACAGAACTATGGCTACACCTTC. Its translation is CASPEGQNYGYTF. V usage is TRBV2 and J usage is TRBJ1-2; a weak D match, TRBD1 (6 bases). Per the germline V gene, CDR1 is SNHLY and CDR2 is FYNNEI. V gave up 8 bases and J gave up 2 bases, with 12 bases separating them. The CDR3 is made up of 13 amino acids.

The V call is TRBV28, the J call TRBJ1-6; 8 nucleotides line up with TRBD1. CDR3 length: 15 amino acids. Germline-derived CDR1 and CDR2 are MDHEN and SYDVKM. The trim removed 2 bases at V and 9 bases at J, leaving 6 bases unmatched. The CDR3 reads CASSLLQGAGSPLHF. DNA for the CDR3: TGTGCCAGCAGTTTACTTCAGGGGGCAGGTTCACCCCTCCACTTT.

The chain uses TRBV7-2 and TRBJ2-3; the match to TRBD2 covers 12 bases. The CDR3 is 16 amino acids. V lost 6 bases, J lost 3 bases, and 7 bases stayed unmatched. Germline V gene lookup returns CDR1 SGHTA and CDR2 FQGNSA. For the CDR3, the DNA is TGTGCCAGCAGTCTCTCTAGCGGGGGGGTGACAGATACGCAGTATTTT. Residues: CASSLSSGGVTDTQYF.